Shown below are 6 T cell receptor beta chains from a single sample sequenced in a study of blood T cell repertoires in COVID-19. Repertoires were generated with immunoSEQ multiplex PCR, while TCRdb's copy carries only in-frame clones and drops some. The data contain 150,000 or so clones, approximately 84% of them singletons. Sequencing input: PBMCs or T cells enriched from blood (not recorded which). Source of these receptors: a man aged 45-65 years who had recovered from COVID-19.

The chain combines TRBV19 with TRBJ2-1; 8 nucleotides align to TRBD2. After removal of 8 bases from V and 9 bases from J, the junction contained 15 bases not matched to a gene. Germline CDR1 and CDR2: LNHDA and SQIVND (reference sequence). The CDR3 length is 15 residues. The CDR3 reads CASGGNSGASGEQFF. The CDR3 DNA follows: TGTGCCAGTGGGGGTAATAGCGGGGCGTCAGGTGAGCAGTTCTTC. Complete variable domain (other parts from reference TRBV19 and TRBJ2-1): DGGITQSPKYLFRKEGQNVTLSCEQNLNHDAMYWYRQDPGQGLRLIYYSQIVNDFQKGDIAEGYSVSREKKESFPLTVTSAQKNPTAFYLCASGGNSGASGEQFFGPGTRLTVL.

This chain uses TRBV28 with TRBJ2-7, with TRBD2 matching 13 bases. Germline loops: CDR1 MDHEN, CDR2 SYDVKM. The CDR3 spans 17 residues. J was trimmed by 0 bases and V by 6 bases; bases with no gene match: 8. The CDR3 DNA reads as TGTGCCAGCAGACCCGGGACTAGCGGGAAGAGCTCCTACGAGCAGTACTTC. Translated, it gives CASRPGTSGKSSYEQYF.

The rearrangement uses TRBV4-1 and TRBJ2-3, with 9 bases lining up with TRBD2. Looked up from germline, CDR1 is MGHRA and CDR2 is YSYEKL. The CDR3 has 15 residues. V lost 4 bases, J lost 5 bases, and 7 bases stayed unmatched. In DNA form, the CDR3 reads TGCGCCAGCAGCCTCAGCGGGGGGCAAGTAGATACGCAGTATTTT. It translates to CASSLSGGQVDTQYF.

In this sample, this clone turned up many times. The genes are TRBV15 and TRBJ2-1; TRBD1 is a possible D gene (6 bases). Germline V lookup: CDR1 LNHNV, CDR2 YYDKDF (reference sequence). The CDR3 is made up of 17 amino acids. V lost 5 bases to trimming and J lost 0 bases, with 17 bases between them. The CDR3 loop is CATSLFPGDTSYNEQFF. The CDR3, as DNA: TGTGCCACCAGCCTCTTTCCAGGGGACACCTCCTACAATGAGCAGTTCTTC.

The genes are TRBV19 and TRBJ1-1, with TRBD1 matching 7 bases. Trimming took 5 bases from V and 3 from J; bases not matched to a gene: 6. There are 14 residues in the CDR3. In germline, CDR1 is LNHDA, CDR2 SQIVND (reference sequence). CDR3 region: CASSGRQGDTEAFF. In nucleotides, the CDR3 is TGTGCCAGTAGTGGCCGACAGGGAGACACTGAAGCTTTCTTT.

A note on this clone: Within the sample, other DNA sequences also encode this same CDR3. V and J are TRBV24-1 and TRBJ1-2; a weak D match, TRBD1 (6 bases). CDR1 is KGHDR, CDR2 SFDVKD, per germline. The CDR3 consists of 15 residues. V lost 4 bases, J lost 2 bases, and 13 bases lay in between. CDR3 residues: CATSDSRGGNYGYTF. CDR3 in DNA: TGTGCCACCAGTGACTCTAGGGGGGGAAACTATGGCTACACCTTC.